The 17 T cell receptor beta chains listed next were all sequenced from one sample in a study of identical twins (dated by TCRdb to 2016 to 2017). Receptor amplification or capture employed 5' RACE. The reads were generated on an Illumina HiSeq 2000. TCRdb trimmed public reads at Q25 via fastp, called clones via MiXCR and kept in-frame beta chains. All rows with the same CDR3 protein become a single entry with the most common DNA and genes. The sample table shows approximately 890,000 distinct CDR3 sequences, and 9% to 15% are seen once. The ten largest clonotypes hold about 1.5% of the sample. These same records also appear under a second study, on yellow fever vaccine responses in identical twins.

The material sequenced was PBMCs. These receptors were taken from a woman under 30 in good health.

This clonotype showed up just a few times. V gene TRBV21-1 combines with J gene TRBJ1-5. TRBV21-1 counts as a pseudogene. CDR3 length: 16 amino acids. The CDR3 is CASINREGCINQPQHF. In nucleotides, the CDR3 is TGTGCCAGCATAAACAGGGAGGGATGTATCAATCAGCCCCAGCATTTT.

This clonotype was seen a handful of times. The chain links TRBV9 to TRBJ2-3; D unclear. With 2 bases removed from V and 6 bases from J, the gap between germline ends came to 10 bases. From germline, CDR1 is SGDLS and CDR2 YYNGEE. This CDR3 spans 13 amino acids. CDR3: CASSVQKADTQYF. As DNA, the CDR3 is TGTGCCAGCAGCGTCCAAAAGGCTGATACGCAGTATTTT.

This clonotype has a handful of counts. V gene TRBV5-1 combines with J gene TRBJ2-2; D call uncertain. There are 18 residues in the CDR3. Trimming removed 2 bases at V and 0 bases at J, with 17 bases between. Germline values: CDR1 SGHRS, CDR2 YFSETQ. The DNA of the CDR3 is TGCGCCAGCAGCTTTAGGGTTGCGGTCATATCGAACACCGGGGAGCTGTTTTTT. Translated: CASSFRVAVISNTGELFF. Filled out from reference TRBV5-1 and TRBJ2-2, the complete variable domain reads KAGVTQTPRYLIKTRGQQVTLSCSPISGHRSVSWYQQTPGQGLQFLFEYFSETQRNKGNFPGRFSGRQFSNSRSEMNVSTLELGDSALYLCASSFRVAVISNTGELFFGEGSRLTVL.

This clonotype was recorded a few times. The CDR3 region is CASTPGTQTYEQYF. As DNA, the CDR3 is TGCGCCAGCACGCCCGGGACACAGACCTACGAGCAGTACTTC. The V and J genes are TRBV5-1 and TRBJ2-7, with D maybe TRBD1 (6 bases). Germline V gene data show CDR1 as SGHRS and CDR2 as YFSETQ. Between the trimmed V and J ends, which lost 6 bases and 2 bases, there was a span of 15 bases. The CDR3 sequence is 14 residues long. Filled out from reference TRBV5-1 and TRBJ2-7, the complete variable domain reads KAGVTQTPRYLIKTRGQQVTLSCSPISGHRSVSWYQQTPGQGLQFLFEYFSETQRNKGNFPGRFSGRQFSNSRSEMNVSTLELGDSALYLCASTPGTQTYEQYFGPGTRLTVT.

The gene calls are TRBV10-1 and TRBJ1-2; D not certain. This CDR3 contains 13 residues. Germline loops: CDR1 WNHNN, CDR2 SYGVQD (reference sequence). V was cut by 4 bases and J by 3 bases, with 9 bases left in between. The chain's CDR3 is CASSAELYYGYTF. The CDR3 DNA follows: TGCGCCAGCAGTGCTGAGTTATACTATGGCTACACCTTC.

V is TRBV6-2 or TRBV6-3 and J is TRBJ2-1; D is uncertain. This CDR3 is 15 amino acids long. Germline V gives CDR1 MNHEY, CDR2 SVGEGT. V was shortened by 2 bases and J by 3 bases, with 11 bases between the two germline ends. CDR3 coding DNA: TGTGCCAGCAGTTACAGGAGAAACCTCTACAATGAGCAGTTCTTC. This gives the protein CASSYRRNLYNEQFF.

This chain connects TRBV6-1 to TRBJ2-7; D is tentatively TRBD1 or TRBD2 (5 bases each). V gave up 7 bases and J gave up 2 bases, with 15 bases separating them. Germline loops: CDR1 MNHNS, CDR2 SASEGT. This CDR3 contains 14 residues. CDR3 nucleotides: TGTGCCAGCATGAGGGAACGGGGCACCTACGAGCAGTACGTC. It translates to CASMRERGTYEQYV.

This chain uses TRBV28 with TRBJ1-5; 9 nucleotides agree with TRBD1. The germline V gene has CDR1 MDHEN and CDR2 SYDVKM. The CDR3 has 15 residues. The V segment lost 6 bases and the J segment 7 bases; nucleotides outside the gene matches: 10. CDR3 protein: CASRPRDREGQPQHF. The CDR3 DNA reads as TGTGCCAGCAGACCTCGGGACAGGGAGGGCCAGCCCCAGCATTTT. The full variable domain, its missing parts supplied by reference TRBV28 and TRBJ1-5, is DVKVTQSSRYLVKRTGEKVFLECVQDMDHENMFWYRQDPGLGLRLIYFSYDVKMKEKGDIPEGYSVSREKKERFSLILESASTNQTSMYLCASRPRDREGQPQHFGDGTRLSIL.

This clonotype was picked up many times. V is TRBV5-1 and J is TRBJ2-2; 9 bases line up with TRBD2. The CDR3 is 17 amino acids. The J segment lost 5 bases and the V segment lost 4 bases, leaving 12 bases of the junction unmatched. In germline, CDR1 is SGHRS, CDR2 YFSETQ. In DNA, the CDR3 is TGCGCCAGCAGCCCCTGGGTAGCGGGAGCAGGGACCGGGGAGCTGTTTTTT. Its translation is CASSPWVAGAGTGELFF.

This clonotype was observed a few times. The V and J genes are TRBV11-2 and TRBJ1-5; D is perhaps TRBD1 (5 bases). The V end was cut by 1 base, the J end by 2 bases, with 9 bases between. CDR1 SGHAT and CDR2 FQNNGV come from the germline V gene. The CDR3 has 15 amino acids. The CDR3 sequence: CASSLASTGNQPQHF. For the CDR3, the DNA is TGTGCCAGCAGCTTAGCCTCGACAGGCAATCAGCCCCAGCATTTT. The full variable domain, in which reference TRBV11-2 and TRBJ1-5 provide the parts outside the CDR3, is EAGVAQSPRYKIIEKRQSVAFWCNPISGHATLYWYQQILGQGPKLLIQFQNNGVVDDSQLPKDRFSAERLKGVDSTLKIQPAKLEDSAVYLCASSLASTGNQPQHFGDGTRLSIL.

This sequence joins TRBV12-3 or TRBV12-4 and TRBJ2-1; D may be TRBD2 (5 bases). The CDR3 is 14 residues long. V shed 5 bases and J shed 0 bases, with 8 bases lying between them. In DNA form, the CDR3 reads TGTGCCAGCAGTGGACTGAGCTCCTACAATGAGCAGTTCTTC. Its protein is CASSGLSSYNEQFF.

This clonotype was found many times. As DNA, the CDR3 is TGCGCCAGCAGCCAGCCGGACACGATGAACACTGAAGCTTTCTTT. The encoded protein is CASSQPDTMNTEAFF. This rearrangement joins TRBV5-1 to TRBJ1-1, with D maybe TRBD1 (5 bases). CDR1 SGHRS and CDR2 YFSETQ come from the germline V gene. The CDR3 consists of 15 residues. V gave up 4 bases and J gave up 0 bases, with 13 bases separating them.

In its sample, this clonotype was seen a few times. CDR3 residues: CASSFTGGRQETQYF. CDR3 bases: TGCGCCAGCAGTTTTACAGGGGGAAGGCAAGAGACCCAGTACTTC. The chain links TRBV5-1 to TRBJ2-5, with 8 bases aligning to TRBD1. V dropped 5 bases and J dropped 2; count of bases not matched to a gene: 8. The CDR3 contains 15 residues. CDR1 SGHRS and CDR2 YFSETQ come from the germline V gene.

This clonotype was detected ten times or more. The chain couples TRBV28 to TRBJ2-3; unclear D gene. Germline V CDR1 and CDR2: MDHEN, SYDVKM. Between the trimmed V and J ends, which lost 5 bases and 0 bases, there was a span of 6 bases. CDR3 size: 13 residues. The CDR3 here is CASSRASTDTQYF. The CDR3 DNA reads TGTGCCAGCAGTCGGGCTAGCACAGATACGCAGTATTTT.

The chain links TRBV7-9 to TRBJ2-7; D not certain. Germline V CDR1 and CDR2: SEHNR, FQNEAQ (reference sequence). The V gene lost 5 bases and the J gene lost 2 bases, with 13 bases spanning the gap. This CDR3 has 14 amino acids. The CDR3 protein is CASSPLDIPYEQYF. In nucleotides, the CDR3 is TGTGCCAGCAGCCCCCTGGATATACCCTACGAGCAGTACTTC.

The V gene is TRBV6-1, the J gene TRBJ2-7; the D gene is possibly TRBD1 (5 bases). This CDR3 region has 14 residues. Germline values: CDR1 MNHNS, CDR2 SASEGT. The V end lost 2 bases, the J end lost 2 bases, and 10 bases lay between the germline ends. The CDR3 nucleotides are TGTGCCAGCAGTGAACCCAGGGTAACCTACGAGCAGTACGTC. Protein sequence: CASSEPRVTYEQYV.

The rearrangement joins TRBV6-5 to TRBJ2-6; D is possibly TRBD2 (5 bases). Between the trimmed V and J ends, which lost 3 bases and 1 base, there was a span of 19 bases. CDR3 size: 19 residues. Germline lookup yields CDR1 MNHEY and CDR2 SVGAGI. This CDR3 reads CASSYWGPGRGSGANVLTF. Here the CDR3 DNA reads TGTGCCAGCAGTTATTGGGGTCCCGGAAGAGGGTCTGGGGCCAACGTCCTGACTTTC.